This TCR beta chain originates from a study of T cells expressing NK-cell markers. Study details: In the group of eight sequenced donors, seven were HCMV-seropositive and one was seronegative. Study results and limitations: Roughly six donors showed dominant NKG2C+ clonotypes comprising about 1.0-7.5% of their CD8+ T cells.

Regarding this clonotype: Its antigen is currently unknown.

TCRdb reanalyzed the 5' RACE reads, giving one entry per CDR3 protein sequence and no DNA. The sample holds fewer than 200,000 distinct CDR3 sequences. The receptor was isolated from a woman between 18 and 69 years old in good health. Sequencing used blood T cells: a sorted CD56 or NKG2C T cell subset, CD4+ or CD8+ T cells, or bulk PBMC T cells (not recorded which).

The CDR3 here is CASYGSGRWYEQYF. V is TRBV6-2 or TRBV6-3 and J is TRBJ2-7; TCRdb returns TRBD2, unconfirmable since there is no DNA. The CDR3 sequence is 14 residues long. Germline CDR1 and CDR2: MNHEY and SVGEGT.